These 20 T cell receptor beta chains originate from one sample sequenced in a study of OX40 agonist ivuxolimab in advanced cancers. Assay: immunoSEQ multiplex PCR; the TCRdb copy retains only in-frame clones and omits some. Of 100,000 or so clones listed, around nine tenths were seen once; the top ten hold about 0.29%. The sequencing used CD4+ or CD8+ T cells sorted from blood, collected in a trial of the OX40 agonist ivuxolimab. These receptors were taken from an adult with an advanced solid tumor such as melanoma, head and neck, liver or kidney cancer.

Written as DNA, the CDR3 is TGTGCCAGCAGCTTCAACAGGGGAATGGGAGAGACCCAGTACTTC. The encoded protein is CASSFNRGMGETQYF. The chain uses TRBV11-2 and TRBJ2-5, with 7 nucleotides matching TRBD1. Germline CDR1 is SGHAT and CDR2 is FQNNGV. V was clipped by 3 bases and J by 4 bases; unmatched bases: 8. The CDR3 consists of 15 residues.

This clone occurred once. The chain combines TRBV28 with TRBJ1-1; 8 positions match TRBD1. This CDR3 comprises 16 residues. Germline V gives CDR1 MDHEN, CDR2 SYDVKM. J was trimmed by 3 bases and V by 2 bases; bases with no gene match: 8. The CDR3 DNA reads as TGTGCCAGCAGTTTAACCGGGACAGGCACCGACACTGAAGCTTTCTTT. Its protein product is CASSLTGTGTDTEAFF.

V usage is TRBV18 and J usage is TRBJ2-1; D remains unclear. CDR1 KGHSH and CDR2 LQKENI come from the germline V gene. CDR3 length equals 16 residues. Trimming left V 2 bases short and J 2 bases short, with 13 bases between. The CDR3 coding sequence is TGTGCCAGCTCACCAATGTGGCCAGCGACCTACAATGAGCAGTTCTTC. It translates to CASSPMWPATYNEQFF.

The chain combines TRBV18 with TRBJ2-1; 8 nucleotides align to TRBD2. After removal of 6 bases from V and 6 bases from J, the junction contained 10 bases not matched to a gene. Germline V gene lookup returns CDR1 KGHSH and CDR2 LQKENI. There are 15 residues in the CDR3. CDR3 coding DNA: TGTGCCAGCTCTAGCGGGGCTGGTATGGGCAATGAGCAGTTCTTC. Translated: CASSSGAGMGNEQFF.

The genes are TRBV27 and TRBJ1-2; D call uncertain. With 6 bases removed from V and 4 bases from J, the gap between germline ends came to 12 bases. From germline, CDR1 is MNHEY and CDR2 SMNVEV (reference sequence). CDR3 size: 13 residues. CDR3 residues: CASSPNYIYGYTF. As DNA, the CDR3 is TGTGCCAGCAGCCCAAACTACATCTATGGCTACACCTTC.

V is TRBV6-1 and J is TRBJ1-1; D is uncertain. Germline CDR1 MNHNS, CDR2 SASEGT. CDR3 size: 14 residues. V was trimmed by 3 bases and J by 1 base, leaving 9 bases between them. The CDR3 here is CASSDNFGNTEAFF. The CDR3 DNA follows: TGTGCCAGCAGTGACAACTTCGGGAACACTGAAGCTTTCTTT.

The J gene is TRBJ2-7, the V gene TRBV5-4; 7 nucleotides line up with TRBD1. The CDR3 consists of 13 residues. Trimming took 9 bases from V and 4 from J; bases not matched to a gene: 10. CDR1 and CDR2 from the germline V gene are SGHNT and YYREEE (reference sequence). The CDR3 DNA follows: TGTGCCACCGAGAAGACAGGGCAATACGAGCAGTACTTC. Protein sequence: CATEKTGQYEQYF.

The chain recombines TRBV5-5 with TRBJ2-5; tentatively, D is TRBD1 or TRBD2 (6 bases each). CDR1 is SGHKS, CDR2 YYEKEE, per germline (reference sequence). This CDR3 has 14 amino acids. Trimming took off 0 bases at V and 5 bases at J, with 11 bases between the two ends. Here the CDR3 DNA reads TGTGCCAGCAGCTTGGAAGGGGGGCGGGAGACCCAGTACTTC. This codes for CASSLEGGRETQYF.

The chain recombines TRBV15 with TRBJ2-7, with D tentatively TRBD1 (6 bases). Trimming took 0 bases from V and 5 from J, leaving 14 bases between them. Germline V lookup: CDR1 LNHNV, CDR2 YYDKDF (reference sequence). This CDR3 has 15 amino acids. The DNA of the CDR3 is TGTGCCACCAGCAGAGATAACAGGGCTTTCAACGAGCAGTACTTC. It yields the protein CATSRDNRAFNEQYF.

CDR3 coding DNA: TGTGCCAGCTCTCCTGGGTTAGACACTGAAGCTTTCTTT. This translates into CASSPGLDTEAFF. V is TRBV18 and J is TRBJ1-1; D gene ambiguous. V lost 6 bases, J lost 3 bases, and 11 bases lay in between. CDR3 size: 13 residues. Germline assignment: CDR1 KGHSH and CDR2 LQKENI.

CDR3 DNA sequence: TGTGCCAGCAGCTTAGGCGGGTTTAGCTCCTACAATGAGCAGTTCTTC. Amino acids: CASSLGGFSSYNEQFF. V and J are TRBV7-9 and TRBJ2-1, with a weak D call TRBD2 (5 bases). There are 16 residues in the CDR3. V was cut by 1 base and J by 0 bases, with 10 bases left in between. Germline values: CDR1 SEHNR, CDR2 FQNEAQ (reference sequence).

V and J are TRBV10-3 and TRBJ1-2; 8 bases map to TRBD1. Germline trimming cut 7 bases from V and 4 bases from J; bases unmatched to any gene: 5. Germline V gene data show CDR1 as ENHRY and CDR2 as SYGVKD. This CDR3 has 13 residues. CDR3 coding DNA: TGTGCCATCACCACGGACAGGGCCTATGGCTACACCTTC. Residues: CAITTDRAYGYTF.

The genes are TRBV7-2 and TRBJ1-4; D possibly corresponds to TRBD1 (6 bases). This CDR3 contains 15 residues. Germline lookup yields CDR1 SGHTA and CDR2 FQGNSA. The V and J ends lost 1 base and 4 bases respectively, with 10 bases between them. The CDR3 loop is CASSLGAGDNEKLFF. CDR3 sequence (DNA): TGTGCCAGCAGCTTAGGGGCAGGGGATAATGAAAAACTGTTTTTT.

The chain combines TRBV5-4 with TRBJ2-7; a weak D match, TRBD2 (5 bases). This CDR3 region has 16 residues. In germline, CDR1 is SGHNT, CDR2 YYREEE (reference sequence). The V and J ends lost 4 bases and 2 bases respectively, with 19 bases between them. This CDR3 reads CASSPTAGSGTYEQYF. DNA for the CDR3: TGTGCCAGCAGCCCGACGGCAGGAAGCGGAACCTACGAGCAGTACTTC.

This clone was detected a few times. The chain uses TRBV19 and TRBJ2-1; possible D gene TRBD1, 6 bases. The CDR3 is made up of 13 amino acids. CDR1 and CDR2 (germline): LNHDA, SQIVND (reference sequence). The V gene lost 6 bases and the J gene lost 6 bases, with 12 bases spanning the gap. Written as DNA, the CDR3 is TGTGCCAGTAGATTCACAGGGACCAATGAGCAGTTCTTC. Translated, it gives CASRFTGTNEQFF. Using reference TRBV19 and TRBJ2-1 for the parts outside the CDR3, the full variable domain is DGGITQSPKYLFRKEGQNVTLSCEQNLNHDAMYWYRQDPGQGLRLIYYSQIVNDFQKGDIAEGYSVSREKKESFPLTVTSAQKNPTAFYLCASRFTGTNEQFFGPGTRLTVL.

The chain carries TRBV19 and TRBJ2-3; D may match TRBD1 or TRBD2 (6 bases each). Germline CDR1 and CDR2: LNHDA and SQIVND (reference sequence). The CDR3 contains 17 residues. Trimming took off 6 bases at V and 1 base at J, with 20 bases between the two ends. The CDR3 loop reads CASRRTTGTYGTDTQYF. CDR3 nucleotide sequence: TGTGCCAGTAGGAGGACTACCGGGACATACGGCACAGATACGCAGTATTTT.

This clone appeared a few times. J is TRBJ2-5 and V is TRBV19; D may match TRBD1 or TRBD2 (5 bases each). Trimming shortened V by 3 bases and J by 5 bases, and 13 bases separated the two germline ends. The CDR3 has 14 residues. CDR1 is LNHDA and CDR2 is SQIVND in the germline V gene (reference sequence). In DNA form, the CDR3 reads TGTGCCAGTAGTATCGCAGGGAGACGGGAGACCCAGTACTTC. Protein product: CASSIAGRRETQYF.

The CDR3 DNA sequence: TGTGCCAGCAGATACAGGAATTTAGACGGCGAGACCCAGTACTTC. The encoded protein is CASRYRNLDGETQYF. The V and J genes are TRBV28 and TRBJ2-5; weak D call: TRBD1 (5 bases). This CDR3 is built from 15 residues. Trimming removed 6 bases at V and 5 bases at J, with 19 bases between. Per germline, CDR1 MDHEN and CDR2 SYDVKM. Full variable domain (remainder filled in from reference TRBV28 and TRBJ2-5): DVKVTQSSRYLVKRTGEKVFLECVQDMDHENMFWYRQDPGLGLRLIYFSYDVKMKEKGDIPEGYSVSREKKERFSLILESASTNQTSMYLCASRYRNLDGETQYFGPGTRLLVL.

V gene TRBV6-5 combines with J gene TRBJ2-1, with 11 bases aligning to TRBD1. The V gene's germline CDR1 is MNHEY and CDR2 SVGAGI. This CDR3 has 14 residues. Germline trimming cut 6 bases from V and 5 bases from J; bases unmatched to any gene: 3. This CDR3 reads CASSRDRGDNEQFF. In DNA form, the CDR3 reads TGTGCCAGCAGCCGGGACAGGGGGGACAATGAGCAGTTCTTC.

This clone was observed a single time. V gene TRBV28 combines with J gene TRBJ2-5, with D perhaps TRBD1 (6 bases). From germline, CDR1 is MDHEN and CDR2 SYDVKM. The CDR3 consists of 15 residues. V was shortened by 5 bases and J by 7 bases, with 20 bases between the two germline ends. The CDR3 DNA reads TGTGCCAGCAGTCCACCCCAGGGGACCGCCGGGACCCAGTACTTC. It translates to CASSPPQGTAGTQYF.